Shown below are 6 T cell receptor beta chains from a single sample sequenced in a study of blood T cell repertoires in COVID-19. The data were produced by immunoSEQ multiplex PCR, yet TCRdb's version contains in-frame clones alone and is incomplete. The repertoire holds some 21,000 clones, with around 73% as singletons. Material for sequencing was peripheral blood. The receptors come from a human donor in a cohort sampled during active or convalescent COVID-19.

This clone occurred a few times. The rearrangement joins TRBV7-9 to TRBJ1-1, with a tentative D call TRBD1 (5 bases). The ends were cut back, 6 bases at V and 0 bases at J, with 14 bases in the middle. CDR3 size: 15 residues. From germline, CDR1 is SEHNR and CDR2 FQNEAQ (reference sequence). The CDR3 coding sequence is TGTGCCAGCAGTACCCGGGGGATCCTGAACACTGAAGCTTTCTTT. Amino acid sequence: CASSTRGILNTEAFF.

This clone was found a few times. The V and J genes are TRBV18 and TRBJ2-6; 11 bases agree with TRBD1. V was pared by 3 bases and J by 3 bases, with 4 bases of the junction left unmatched. Germline V gene sequence: CDR1 KGHSH, CDR2 LQKENI. The length of the CDR3 is 17 residues. CDR3 sequence: CASSPWTGGNGANVLTF. DNA of the CDR3: TGTGCCAGCTCACCCTGGACAGGGGGCAATGGGGCCAACGTCCTGACTTTC.

This chain uses TRBV7-9 with TRBJ2-7; 7 positions agree with TRBD2. The CDR3 consists of 15 residues. The V gene end was trimmed by 5 bases and the J gene end by 3 bases; junction bases not matched to a gene: 10. Germline values: CDR1 SEHNR, CDR2 FQNEAQ (reference sequence). The CDR3 region is CASSNMGGNYYEQYF. The DNA of the CDR3 is TGTGCCAGCAGCAACATGGGGGGGAATTACTACGAGCAGTACTTC.

In this sample, this clone turned up a few times. This chain connects TRBV5-5 to TRBJ2-2; a possible D gene is TRBD1 (6 bases). CDR3 size: 14 residues. Germline V CDR1 and CDR2: SGHKS, YYEKEE (reference sequence). The V end lost 0 bases, the J end lost 3 bases, and 6 bases lay between the germline ends. The CDR3 sequence is CASSLEGDTGELFF. In DNA, the CDR3 is TGTGCCAGCAGCTTGGAGGGGGACACCGGGGAGCTGTTTTTT.

The V and J genes are TRBV6-5 and TRBJ1-1, with a tentative D call TRBD1 (5 bases). V was clipped by 7 bases and J by 10 bases, with 19 bases between them. This CDR3 is built from 13 residues. Per the germline V gene, CDR1 is MNHEY and CDR2 is SVGAGI. CDR3 amino acids: CASNRPGLLGAFF. CDR3 DNA: TGTGCCAGCAATCGACCAGGGCTTTTGGGAGCTTTCTTT.

The chain carries TRBV12-5 and TRBJ1-3; TRBD1 agrees at 8 bases. The V segment lost 5 bases and the J segment 0 bases; nucleotides outside the gene matches: 6. The CDR3 is 16 residues long. Germline CDR1 is LGHNT and CDR2 is FRNRAP. CDR3 DNA sequence: TGTGCTAGTGGTCTCCGGACAGGGCCCTCTGGAAACACCATATATTTT. Translated: CASGLRTGPSGNTIYF. The whole variable domain, remainder taken from reference TRBV12-5 and TRBJ1-3, is DARVTQTPRHKVTEMGQEVTMRCQPILGHNTVFWYRQTMMQGLELLAYFRNRAPLDDSGMPKDRFSAEMPDATLATLKIQPSEPRDSAVYFCASGLRTGPSGNTIYFGEGSWLTVV.